This T cell receptor (beta chain) was captured by sequencing in a study of control samples from healthy donors and cancer patients. The germline gives CDR1 SGHRS, CDR2 YFSETQ. There are 15 residues in the CDR3. V lost 4 bases to trimming and J lost 1 base; unmatched junction nucleotides: 4. This clone was picked up one time. At the DNA level, this CDR3 is encoded by other sequences in the same sample as well. TCRdb's copy holds only in-frame clones and misses some; the assay was immunoSEQ multiplex PCR. The sample has about 130,000 clones, about 90% seen once. The origin of this receptor is a woman between 45 and 65 years old in good health. The material sequenced was blood. V is TRBV5-1 and J is TRBJ2-1, with 8 bases lining up with TRBD2. As DNA, the CDR3 is TGCGCCAGCAGCCCCTCGGGGGGGTCCTACAATGAGCAGTTCTTC. Protein: CASSPSGGSYNEQFF.